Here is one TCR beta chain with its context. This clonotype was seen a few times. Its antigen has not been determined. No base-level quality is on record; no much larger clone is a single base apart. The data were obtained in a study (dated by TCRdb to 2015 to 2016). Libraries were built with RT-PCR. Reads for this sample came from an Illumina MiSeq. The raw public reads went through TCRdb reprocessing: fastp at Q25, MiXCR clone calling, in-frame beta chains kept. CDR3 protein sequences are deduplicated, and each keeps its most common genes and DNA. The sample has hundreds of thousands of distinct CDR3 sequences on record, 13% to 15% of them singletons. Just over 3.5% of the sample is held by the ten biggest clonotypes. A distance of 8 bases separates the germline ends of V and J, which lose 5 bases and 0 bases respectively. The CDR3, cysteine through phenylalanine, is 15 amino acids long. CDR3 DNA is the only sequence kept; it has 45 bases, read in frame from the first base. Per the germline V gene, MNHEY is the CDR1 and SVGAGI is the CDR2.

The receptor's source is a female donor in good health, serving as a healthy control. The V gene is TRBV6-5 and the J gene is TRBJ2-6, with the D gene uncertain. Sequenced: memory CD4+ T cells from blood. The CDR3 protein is CASSRYPSGANVLTF. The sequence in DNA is TGTGCCAGCAGTCGCTACCCCTCTGGGGCCAACGTCCTGACTTTC.